This T cell receptor beta chain was documented in a study of blood T cell repertoires in COVID-19. Study background: The cDNA or gDNA used as material had been derived from T cells, B-cell-depleted T cells, or PBMCs.

The germline V gene has CDR1 MNHEY and CDR2 SVGAGI. The CDR3 is 14 amino acids. Trimming left V 6 bases short and J 0 bases short, with 11 bases between. The protocol was immunoSEQ multiplex PCR, while the TCRdb copy is restricted to in-frame clones and leaves out a portion. The sample has 110,000 to 150,000 clones; just under 90% are singletons. The gene calls are TRBV6-5 and TRBJ1-1, with a weak D call TRBD1 (5 bases). Sequenced sample: peripheral blood. The TCR sequence derives from a woman of 80 years or more with acute or convalescent COVID-19. DNA of the CDR3: TGTGCCAGCAGGCGGACACCCATGAACACTGAAGCTTTCTTT. Amino acids: CASRRTPMNTEAFF.